Presented here are 27 T cell receptor beta chains from one specimen sequenced in a study of blood T cell repertoires in COVID-19. Libraries were prepared by immunoSEQ multiplex PCR; TCRdb keeps only in-frame clonotypes and omits some of them. The data contain 150,000 or so clones, 65% to 85% of them singletons. The sequenced sample was peripheral blood. These receptors were taken from a woman in her fifties or sixties with acute or convalescent COVID-19.

Details on this clone: The junction shows a germline mismatch at one end, possibly a read error. The V call is TRBV19, the J call TRBJ2-3; 8 bases agree with TRBD2. This CDR3 comprises 15 residues. From germline, CDR1 is LNHDA and CDR2 SQIVND (reference sequence). The CDR3, as DNA: TGTGCCAGTAGTACCGCTTCCCTAGGACTAGCCGCGATTTCATTT. Translation: CASSTASLGLAAISF.

This chain connects TRBV7-2 to TRBJ2-7; 9 bases align to TRBD1. Trimming cost V 5 bases and J 5 bases; bases outside gene matches: 4. CDR3 length: 13 amino acids. Per the germline V gene, CDR1 is SGHTA and CDR2 is FQGNSA. The CDR3 DNA reads as TGTGCCAGCAGCCCACAGGGGGCAGACGAGCAGTACTTC. This sequence encodes CASSPQGADEQYF.

The chain links TRBV19 to TRBJ2-7, with 9 bases fitting TRBD1. Germline V gene sequence: CDR1 LNHDA, CDR2 SQIVND (reference sequence). The CDR3 is 13 residues long. V shed 6 bases, J shed 3 bases, and the junction held 3 bases outside the gene matches. The CDR3 nucleotides read TGTGCCAGTAGGAGACAGGGGGTCTACGAGCAGTACTTC. Residues: CASRRQGVYEQYF.

This clone was seen just once. The V and J genes are TRBV6-5 and TRBJ1-2; possible D gene TRBD1, 6 bases. Germline lookup yields CDR1 MNHEY and CDR2 SVGAGI. The CDR3 has 14 amino acids. The ends were cut back, 7 bases at V and 4 bases at J, with 16 bases in the middle. The CDR3 loop is CASTAFPGAYGYTF. The DNA for the CDR3 is TGTGCCAGCACCGCGTTTCCAGGGGCCTATGGCTACACCTTC.

The CDR3: CASSQALINNEQFF. The CDR3 DNA reads TGCGCCAGCAGCCAAGCGTTAATTAACAATGAGCAGTTCTTC. This chain uses TRBV4-1 with TRBJ2-1; D is unclear. V was pared by 1 base and J by 5 bases, with 9 bases between. The CDR3 has 14 amino acids. The V gene's germline CDR1 is MGHRA and CDR2 YSYEKL.

The chain recombines TRBV18 with TRBJ2-5, with D possibly TRBD1 on 7 matching bases. Trimming shortened V by 6 bases and J by 4 bases, and 12 bases separated the two germline ends. The CDR3 sequence is 13 residues long. Germline CDR1 is KGHSH and CDR2 is LQKENI. In DNA, the CDR3 is TGTGCCAGCTCCCGCGGGACAGTAGAGACCCAGTACTTC. Protein: CASSRGTVETQYF.

This chain uses TRBV4-1 with TRBJ1-3, with D maybe TRBD1 (6 bases). With 3 bases removed from V and 0 bases from J, the gap between germline ends came to 12 bases. The CDR3 covers 16 residues. Germline-derived CDR1 and CDR2 are MGHRA and YSYEKL. This chain's CDR3 is CASSQGTGSSGNTIYF. CDR3 in DNA: TGCGCCAGCAGCCAGGGAACAGGGTCCTCTGGAAACACCATATATTTT.

The chain recombines TRBV19 with TRBJ1-6; D not certain. From germline, CDR1 is LNHDA and CDR2 SQIVND (reference sequence). V was cut by 0 bases and J by 0 bases, with 9 bases left in between. The CDR3 has 17 residues. The CDR3 nucleotides read TGTGCCAGTAGTATAGATTGGGAGAGCTCCTATAATTCACCCCTCCACTTT. Its protein product is CASSIDWESSYNSPLHF.

The chain is built from TRBV27 and TRBJ2-5; D unclear. V was shortened by 6 bases and J by 0 bases, with 14 bases between the two germline ends. Looked up from germline, CDR1 is MNHEY and CDR2 is SMNVEV (reference sequence). There are 15 residues in the CDR3. In DNA form, the CDR3 reads TGTGCCAGCAGCCCGAGACGACTGAACCAAGAGACCCAGTACTTC. As protein: CASSPRRLNQETQYF.

This clone has a single count. The chain has TRBV18 and TRBJ2-7; 13 nucleotides line up with TRBD2. The CDR3 sequence is 17 residues long. Germline assignment: CDR1 KGHSH and CDR2 LQKENI. V dropped 3 bases and J dropped 2; count of bases not matched to a gene: 7. Here the CDR3 reads CASSPTSGGPGPYEQYF. In DNA, the CDR3 is TGTGCCAGCTCACCGACTAGCGGGGGGCCGGGACCCTACGAGCAGTACTTC.

The chain couples TRBV15 to TRBJ2-7; perhaps TRBD2 as D (6 bases). The CDR3 loop spans 15 amino acids. Per the germline V gene, CDR1 is LNHNV and CDR2 is YYDKDF (reference sequence). The V end lost 2 bases, the J end lost 6 bases, and 17 bases lay between the germline ends. CDR3 coding DNA: TGTGCCACCAGCAGAAACCAGGGTGGGGGAGGCGAGCAGTACTTC. Its translation: CATSRNQGGGGEQYF.

The chain employs TRBV28 and TRBJ2-5; D is possibly TRBD2 (6 bases). This CDR3 region has 14 residues. Germline CDR1 is MDHEN and CDR2 is SYDVKM. The ends were cut back, 8 bases at V and 2 bases at J, with 15 bases in the middle. The CDR3 is CASEPGGDQETQYF. The DNA of the CDR3 is TGTGCCAGCGAACCAGGCGGGGATCAAGAGACCCAGTACTTC.

The chain couples TRBV10-3 to TRBJ2-3, with TRBD1 identical over 8 bases. The CDR3 totals 15 residues. V lost 4 bases to trimming and J lost 2 bases; unmatched junction nucleotides: 5. CDR1 is ENHRY, CDR2 SYGVKD, per germline. In DNA form, the CDR3 reads TGTGCCATCAGTGGAGGGGACAGGATCACAGATACGCAGTATTTT. This gives the protein CAISGGDRITDTQYF.

This clone has just one count. J is TRBJ1-3 and V is TRBV2; the D is unclear. V lost 7 bases to trimming and J lost 4 bases, with 2 bases between them. Germline assignment: CDR1 SNHLY and CDR2 FYNNEI. The CDR3 loop spans 10 amino acids. The DNA of the CDR3 is TGTGCCAGCACGGGAAACACCATATATTTT. This encodes CASTGNTIYF.

The CDR3 nucleotides read TGTGCCAGTTATAAGGCAGGCTACATCTCTGGAAACACCATATATTTT. This codes for CASYKAGYISGNTIYF. This chain uses TRBV28 with TRBJ1-3; D gene uncertain. The V gene lost 9 bases and the J gene lost 0 bases, with 18 bases spanning the gap. Germline V lookup: CDR1 MDHEN, CDR2 SYDVKM. The CDR3 extends over 16 amino acids. Complete variable domain (other parts from reference TRBV28 and TRBJ1-3): DVKVTQSSRYLVKRTGEKVFLECVQDMDHENMFWYRQDPGLGLRLIYFSYDVKMKEKGDIPEGYSVSREKKERFSLILESASTNQTSMYLCASYKAGYISGNTIYFGEGSWLTVV.

The CDR3 sequence is CAWGVIGPQHF. In DNA, the CDR3 is TGTGCCTGGGGGGTTATCGGGCCCCAGCATTTT. V is TRBV30 and J is TRBJ1-5, with D uncertain. The V gene lost 5 bases and the J gene lost 9 bases, with 11 bases spanning the gap. CDR1 is GTSNPN and CDR2 is SVGIG in the germline V gene (reference sequence). CDR3 length equals 11 residues.

V is TRBV4-2 and J is TRBJ2-6; TRBD2 is a possible D gene (5 bases). Germline values: CDR1 LGHNA, CDR2 YNFKEQ. The length of the CDR3 is 16 residues. Trimming removed 4 bases at V and 2 bases at J, with 12 bases between. The CDR3 reads CASSPRGGAGANVLTF. The CDR3 coding sequence is TGTGCCAGCAGCCCTCGGGGTGGTGCTGGGGCCAACGTCCTGACTTTC.

The gene calls are TRBV9 and TRBJ1-4; D call uncertain. Germline V gene data show CDR1 as SGDLS and CDR2 as YYNGEE. Trimming left V 0 bases short and J 5 bases short, with 11 bases between. The CDR3 is made up of 15 amino acids. DNA of the CDR3: TGTGCCAGCAGCGTAGATGGAGGTAAAAATGAAAAACTGTTTTTT. Translation: CASSVDGGKNEKLFF.

The V gene is TRBV6-5, the J gene TRBJ1-4; D is unresolved. V lost 6 bases and J 6 bases, leaving 17 bases between the germline ends. The length of the CDR3 is 15 residues. The V gene's germline CDR1 is MNHEY and CDR2 SVGAGI. CDR3 bases: TGTGCCAGCAGAACCGTTGGACGGGAGGATGAAAAACTGTTTTTT. Protein product: CASRTVGREDEKLFF.

The rearrangement uses TRBV6-5 and TRBJ2-1; 9 nucleotides agree with TRBD2. Trimming removed 2 bases from V and 11 bases from J; junction bases left unmatched: 10. The length of the CDR3 is 15 residues. The germline V gene encodes CDR1 MNHEY and CDR2 SVGAGI. CDR3 in amino acids: CASSYLAGTTVKQFF. CDR3 sequence (DNA): TGTGCCAGCAGTTACCTAGCGGGGACCACGGTAAAGCAGTTCTTC.

The chain joins TRBV3-1 (or the pseudogene TRBV3-2) to TRBJ1-2; 10 bases are a match to TRBD1. This CDR3 has 14 amino acids. The junction had 5 bases not matched to a gene; V was cut back by 4 bases and J by 6 bases. CDR1 and CDR2 (germline): LGHDT, YNNKEL (reference sequence). The CDR3 protein is CASSPEDRGHGYTF. As DNA, the CDR3 is TGTGCCAGCAGCCCGGAAGACAGGGGGCATGGCTACACCTTC.

The V gene is TRBV20-1, the J gene TRBJ2-7; possibly TRBD2 for D (5 bases). Germline V CDR1 and CDR2: DFQATT, SNEGSKA (reference sequence). The V and J ends lost 3 bases and 6 bases respectively, with 12 bases between them. CDR3 length: 12 amino acids. The CDR3 sequence is CSASGRTGEQYF. As DNA, the CDR3 is TGCAGTGCTAGTGGGCGGACTGGCGAGCAGTACTTC.

The chain joins TRBV29-1 to TRBJ2-7, with 14 positions matching TRBD2. The germline V gene has CDR1 SQVTM and CDR2 ANQGSEA. The CDR3 is 13 residues long. V shed 7 bases and J 3 bases; nucleotides not matched to a gene: 2. The CDR3 reads CSGGLAGGYEQYF. CDR3 sequence (DNA): TGCAGCGGCGGACTAGCGGGGGGCTACGAGCAGTACTTC.

The chain is built from TRBV5-1 and TRBJ1-4; no reliable D call. V was trimmed by 4 bases and J by 8 bases, leaving 12 bases between them. Germline lookup yields CDR1 SGHRS and CDR2 YFSETQ. The CDR3 sequence is 13 residues long. CDR3 sequence reads: CASSRWTGEKLFF. CDR3 DNA sequence: TGCGCCAGCAGCCGATGGACTGGAGAAAAACTGTTTTTT.

The rearrangement joins TRBV10-3 to TRBJ1-5; 7 bases line up with TRBD1. From germline, CDR1 is ENHRY and CDR2 SYGVKD. CDR3 length: 14 amino acids. V was pared by 10 bases and J by 0 bases, with 6 bases of the junction left unmatched. As DNA, the CDR3 is TGTGCCAGCCAACAGGGGTATAGCAATCAGCCCCAGCATTTT. It codes for CASQQGYSNQPQHF.

On this clone itself: Other DNA sequences in the same sample also yield this CDR3. The chain links TRBV3-1 (or the pseudogene TRBV3-2) to TRBJ2-2, with D unclear. V shed 4 bases and J shed 2 bases, with 8 bases lying between them. This CDR3 has 14 residues. Germline V gene sequence: CDR1 LGHDT, CDR2 YNNKEL (reference sequence). The CDR3 loop reads CASSRLANTGELFF. CDR3 coding DNA: TGTGCCAGCAGCCGATTAGCCAACACCGGGGAGCTGTTTTTT.

This rearrangement joins TRBV5-1 to TRBJ2-3; a possible D gene is TRBD1 (5 bases). Germline V gives CDR1 SGHRS, CDR2 YFSETQ. The CDR3 has 13 amino acids. Trimming took 2 bases from V and 2 from J, leaving 6 bases between them. The CDR3 DNA reads as TGCGCCAGCAGCTTTGGGGCCACAGATACGCAGTATTTT. Its protein product is CASSFGATDTQYF. Drawing the rest from reference TRBV5-1 and TRBJ2-3, the complete variable domain is KAGVTQTPRYLIKTRGQQVTLSCSPISGHRSVSWYQQTPGQGLQFLFEYFSETQRNKGNFPGRFSGRQFSNSRSEMNVSTLELGDSALYLCASSFGATDTQYFGPGTRLTVL.